The clone carrying this T cell receptor (beta chain) is labeled as medium-sized. The target antigen is unknown. Unique molecular identifiers tagged the TCR beta cDNA libraries. One entry per CDR3 protein results from TCRdb running MiXCR on the PCR reads. Counted here are roughly 540,000 distinct CDR3 sequences, less than 40% occurring once; the ten biggest clones make up about 5.6%. This sample was included in a study of post-analysis software for immune sequencing data. At the level of the study: The disease courses spanned relapsing-remitting, secondary progressive and progressive-relapsing forms of multiple sclerosis. Broader study findings: The study found significantly lower normalized Chao1 diversity in multiple sclerosis patients than in controls. When patients were compared with controls, about 5 TRBV segments were more frequent, TRBV5-6, TRBV5-1 and TRBV20-1 among them. When the samples were clustered directly with F measure, those that had been prepared in the same batch showed strong co-clustering.

V lost 0 bases, J lost 3 bases, and 13 bases lay in between. The CDR3 contains 15 residues. Germline V lookup: CDR1 SGHRS, CDR2 YFSETQ. The sample was blood. The receptor's source is a girl under 18 with multiple sclerosis. The rearrangement joins TRBV5-1 to TRBJ2-7; D unclear. The CDR3 reads CASSLASDRNYEQYF. In DNA form, the CDR3 reads TGCGCCAGCAGCTTGGCCTCTGATCGGAACTACGAGCAGTACTTC.